These 27 T cell receptor beta chains were sequenced from one sample in a study of T cell responses to AZD1222 COVID-19 vaccine (dated by TCRdb to the early 2020s). Library generation was performed with the immunoSEQ multiplex PCR assay. TCRdb took over this immuneACCESS table, retaining in-frame rearrangements with V and J assigned. Such tables are incomplete; in checked studies, under half of the missing clones stem from an unresolved V gene, and the remainder is unexplained. This sample holds about 100,000 clones; more than 75% were observed only once. About 10% of the sample is held by the ten biggest clonotypes. What the time point label conveys for this sample: about 28 days (+/-7) after the second vaccine dose. Source: peripheral blood, taken 28 days after the second AZD1222 dose. All receptors derive from an adult who received the AZD1222 COVID-19 vaccine.

V usage is TRBV7-6 and J usage is TRBJ2-7; TRBD1 agrees at 11 bases. J lost 6 bases, V lost 5 bases, and 12 bases had no gene match. The CDR3 is 16 residues long. Germline V gene sequence: CDR1 SGHVS, CDR2 FNYEAQ. CDR3 in DNA: TGTGCCAGCAGCCTAGACCAAGGGACAGGGGGAGGCGAGCAGTACTTC. Encoded protein: CASSLDQGTGGGEQYF.

This clone was counted between two and nine times. The chain combines TRBV10-2 with TRBJ2-7; D is perhaps TRBD2 (7 bases). CDR1 is WSHSY and CDR2 is SAAADI in the germline V gene. The CDR3 runs 16 residues. V lost 2 bases, J lost 4 bases, and 18 bases lay in between. The CDR3 DNA sequence: TGCGCCAGCAGTGAGACCCCTTTGGGGGGGCCTTACGAGCAGTACTTC. Translated, it gives CASSETPLGGPYEQYF.

The V call is TRBV2, the J call TRBJ2-1, with TRBD1 identical over 7 bases. Looked up from germline, CDR1 is SNHLY and CDR2 is FYNNEI. V trimming: 4 bases; J trimming: 5 bases; junction bases outside the gene matches: 8. The CDR3 has 15 amino acids. CDR3 in amino acids: CASSATRGRDNEQFF. The CDR3 DNA reads as TGTGCCAGCAGTGCCACGAGGGGGCGGGACAATGAGCAGTTCTTC.

The chain's CDR3 is CASSSLQGARYNEQFF. CDR3 bases: TGTGCCAGCAGCTCGCTGCAGGGGGCGCGCTACAATGAGCAGTTCTTC. This sequence joins TRBV7-9 and TRBJ2-1, with TRBD1 matching 8 bases. Germline trimming cut 4 bases from V and 3 bases from J; bases unmatched to any gene: 8. This CDR3 comprises 16 residues. In germline, CDR1 is SEHNR, CDR2 FQNEAQ (reference sequence).

The gene calls are TRBV27 and TRBJ1-1, with D uncertain. This CDR3 has 14 amino acids. With 4 bases removed from V and 2 bases from J, the gap between germline ends came to 11 bases. From germline, CDR1 is MNHEY and CDR2 SMNVEV (reference sequence). This chain's CDR3 is CASSSGIVNTEAFF. CDR3 in DNA: TGTGCCAGCAGTTCCGGTATAGTTAACACTGAAGCTTTCTTT.

The chain couples TRBV30 to TRBJ2-2; 11 nucleotides match TRBD2. This CDR3 contains 18 residues. V lost 5 bases to trimming and J lost 4 bases; unmatched junction nucleotides: 15. Germline loops: CDR1 GTSNPN, CDR2 SVGIG (reference sequence). DNA of the CDR3: TGTGCCTGGTTTGGGCCGGGGCTAGCGGGGGGACTCACCGGGGAGCTGTTTTTT. Translated, it gives CAWFGPGLAGGLTGELFF.

J is TRBJ2-7 and V is TRBV29-1; 8 bases map to TRBD2. Losses at the gene ends were 3 bases for V and 1 base for J; bases not matched to a gene: 2. This CDR3 contains 13 residues. Germline values: CDR1 SQVTM, CDR2 ANQGSEA. CDR3 sequence reads: CSVDTGGSYEQYF. CDR3 DNA sequence: TGCAGCGTTGATACGGGAGGGTCCTACGAGCAGTACTTC.

A few counts support this clone. The chain employs TRBV5-1 and TRBJ2-5; D possibly corresponds to TRBD1 (7 bases). The germline CDR1 and CDR2 sequences are SGHRS and YFSETQ. This CDR3 has 14 amino acids. V was pared by 4 bases and J by 2 bases, with 12 bases between. CDR3: CASSPGGIQETQYF. The CDR3 nucleotides read TGCGCCAGCAGCCCAGGGGGGATACAAGAGACCCAGTACTTC. The whole variable domain, remainder taken from reference TRBV5-1 and TRBJ2-5, is KAGVTQTPRYLIKTRGQQVTLSCSPISGHRSVSWYQQTPGQGLQFLFEYFSETQRNKGNFPGRFSGRQFSNSRSEMNVSTLELGDSALYLCASSPGGIQETQYFGPGTRLLVL.

The chain links TRBV5-1 to TRBJ2-5; 12 bases match TRBD2. Germline V gives CDR1 SGHRS, CDR2 YFSETQ. Germline trimming cut 4 bases from V and 5 bases from J; bases unmatched to any gene: 18. The length of the CDR3 is 19 residues. The CDR3 DNA reads as TGCGCCAGCAGCCCACGGACTAGCGGGGTAAACCCAGAACGTGAGACCCAGTACTTC. It translates to CASSPRTSGVNPERETQYF.

The rearrangement joins TRBV29-1 to TRBJ2-1; D perhaps matches TRBD1 (5 bases). CDR1 and CDR2 (germline): SQVTM, ANQGSEA. Trimming left V 4 bases short and J 0 bases short, with 7 bases between. The CDR3 covers 13 residues. The CDR3 DNA reads as TGCAGCGTTGTAGGGGTCTCCTACAATGAGCAGTTCTTC. This gives the protein CSVVGVSYNEQFF.

This chain connects TRBV27 to TRBJ1-3, with D perhaps matching TRBD1 (5 bases). The germline V gene has CDR1 MNHEY and CDR2 SMNVEV (reference sequence). The V end was cut by 3 bases, the J end by 3 bases, with 12 bases between. There are 15 residues in the CDR3. CDR3 DNA: TGTGCCAGCAGTTTCTCCAGGGCCAGTGGAAACACCATATATTTT. Its protein product is CASSFSRASGNTIYF.

This sequence joins TRBV3-1 (or the pseudogene TRBV3-2) and TRBJ2-1; 7 bases map to TRBD1. Germline trimming cut 0 bases from V and 4 bases from J; bases unmatched to any gene: 6. CDR3 size: 16 residues. The V gene's germline CDR1 is LGHDT and CDR2 YNNKEL (reference sequence). DNA for the CDR3: TGTGCCAGCAGCCAAGAGTGGACAGGATTTTACAATGAGCAGTTCTTC. This gives the protein CASSQEWTGFYNEQFF.

The rearrangement uses TRBV27 and TRBJ2-3, with 8 bases lining up with TRBD2. The CDR3 runs to 15 residues. J lost 6 bases, V lost 3 bases, and 8 bases had no gene match. Germline V gene lookup returns CDR1 MNHEY and CDR2 SMNVEV (reference sequence). The CDR3 bases are TGTGCCAGCAGTTTTGCAATAGCGGGATCGGATACGCAGTATTTT. This encodes CASSFAIAGSDTQYF.

CDR3 coding DNA: TGTGCCAGCAGTTTATTTGCAGGAGTGAATCAGCCCCAGCATTTT. Translation: CASSLFAGVNQPQHF. The chain is built from TRBV27 and TRBJ1-5; unclear D gene. The V and J ends lost 1 base and 4 bases respectively, with 11 bases between them. Germline V gives CDR1 MNHEY, CDR2 SMNVEV (reference sequence). CDR3 length: 15 residues.

The chain carries TRBV6-2 or TRBV6-3 and TRBJ2-2; 9 bases fit TRBD2. Germline V gives CDR1 MNHEY, CDR2 SVGEGT. This CDR3 is built from 17 residues. Trimming at V came to 3 bases and at J to 5 bases, leaving 10 bases not matched to a gene. CDR3 region: CASSYLQAGGGTGELFF. The DNA of the CDR3 is TGTGCCAGCAGTTATTTGCAAGCGGGAGGCGGGACCGGGGAGCTGTTTTTT.

The sample holds a few counts of this clone. J is TRBJ2-5 and V is TRBV19, with unresolved D. CDR1 and CDR2 (germline): LNHDA, SQIVND (reference sequence). Deletions cut 3 bases from V and 4 bases from J, with 9 bases between. The CDR3 sequence is 13 residues long. The CDR3 is CASSIVVGETQYF. DNA of the CDR3: TGTGCCAGTAGTATCGTGGTAGGAGAGACCCAGTACTTC.

The chain links TRBV2 to TRBJ1-2; possibly TRBD1 for D (6 bases). The CDR3 extends over 12 amino acids. Deletions cut 6 bases from V and 5 bases from J, with 10 bases between. CDR1 is SNHLY, CDR2 FYNNEI, per germline. In DNA form, the CDR3 reads TGTGCCAGCAGGACCCAGGGGTATGGCTACACCTTC. Translation gives CASRTQGYGYTF. Full variable domain (rest looked up from reference TRBV2 and TRBJ1-2): EPEVTQTPSHQVTQMGQEVILRCVPISNHLYFYWYRQILGQKVEFLVSFYNNEISEKSEIFDDQFSVERPDGSNFTLKIRSTKLEDSAMYFCASRTQGYGYTFGSGTRLTVV.

The rearrangement uses TRBV7-3 and TRBJ2-1; tentative D call: TRBD2 (5 bases). Trimming removed 6 bases at V and 0 bases at J, with 12 bases between. Germline V gene sequence: CDR1 SGHTA, CDR2 FQGTGA. There are 15 residues in the CDR3. The CDR3 loop reads CASSSTKSSYNEQFF. CDR3 nucleotide sequence: TGTGCCAGCAGTTCGACTAAGAGCTCCTACAATGAGCAGTTCTTC.

V usage is TRBV18 and J usage is TRBJ2-7, with 11 bases matching TRBD1. Per germline, CDR1 KGHSH and CDR2 LQKENI. The CDR3 length is 15 residues. The V segment lost 6 bases and the J segment 0 bases; nucleotides outside the gene matches: 4. CDR3 region: CASSLGQGGSYEQYF. The CDR3 DNA is TGTGCCAGCTCGTTGGGACAGGGGGGCTCCTACGAGCAGTACTTC. Complete variable domain (other parts from reference TRBV18 and TRBJ2-7): NAGVMQNPRHLVRRRGQEARLRCSPMKGHSHVYWYRQLPEEGLKFMVYLQKENIIDESGMPKERFSAEFPKEGPSILRIQQVVRGDSAAYFCASSLGQGGSYEQYFGPGTRLTVT.

J is TRBJ2-7 and V is TRBV12-3 or TRBV12-4, with no clear D. The CDR3 runs 11 residues. V gave up 2 bases and J gave up 9 bases, with 8 bases separating them. For the CDR3, the DNA is TGTGCCAGCAGTTTACAGTTAGTGCAGTACTTC. It specifies CASSLQLVQYF.

The chain links TRBV5-5 to TRBJ1-2; D ambiguous. The ends were cut back, 0 bases at V and 4 bases at J, with 19 bases in the middle. Per the germline V gene, CDR1 is SGHKS and CDR2 is YYEKEE (reference sequence). This CDR3 region has 17 residues. The CDR3 DNA sequence: TGTGCCAGCAGCTTGGCCCCGGGCCCGTCGTTGGGCTATGGCTACACCTTC. This encodes CASSLAPGPSLGYGYTF.

This chain links TRBV2 with TRBJ1-5, with D possibly matching TRBD1 (5 bases). Trimming shortened V by 4 bases and J by 6 bases, and 10 bases separated the two germline ends. The V gene's germline CDR1 is SNHLY and CDR2 FYNNEI. The CDR3 spans 13 residues. CDR3 loop: CASSGGLGQPQHF. Here the CDR3 DNA reads TGTGCCAGCAGTGGGGGACTCGGTCAGCCCCAGCATTTT.

The chain uses TRBV4-2 and TRBJ2-2; 10 nucleotides agree with TRBD2. V lost 2 bases, J lost 1 base, and 1 base stayed unmatched. Germline CDR1 LGHNA, CDR2 YNFKEQ. CDR3 length: 16 amino acids. CDR3 nucleotide sequence: TGTGCCAGCAGCCAACGACTAGCGGGGAACACCGGGGAGCTGTTTTTT. Protein: CASSQRLAGNTGELFF.

The chain couples TRBV4-2 to TRBJ1-1; D gene unclear. Trimming cost V 1 base and J 0 bases, with 6 bases left between them. The germline V gene encodes CDR1 LGHNA and CDR2 YNFKEQ. The CDR3 is made up of 14 amino acids. CDR3: CASSQGTVNTEAFF. CDR3 DNA sequence: TGTGCCAGCAGCCAAGGTACAGTGAACACTGAAGCTTTCTTT.

The rearrangement uses TRBV6-2 or TRBV6-3 and TRBJ2-2; D gene ambiguous. V was pared by 6 bases and J by 2 bases, with 4 bases between. This CDR3 has 12 amino acids. Per the germline V gene, CDR1 is MNHEY and CDR2 is SVGEGT. DNA for the CDR3: TGTGCCAGCAGCACAAACACCGGGGAGCTGTTTTTT. Translation gives CASSTNTGELFF.

This chain connects TRBV29-1 to TRBJ2-2; 8 bases are shared with TRBD2. Germline values: CDR1 SQVTM, CDR2 ANQGSEA. J gave up 1 base and V 7 bases, and 8 bases lay outside the gene matches. The CDR3 runs to 15 residues. CDR3 DNA: TGCAGCGCTACCCCGGGAGGGGGGAACACCGGGGAGCTGTTTTTT. Translating gives CSATPGGGNTGELFF.

The V and J genes are TRBV5-6 and TRBJ2-6; 7 nucleotides match TRBD2. Germline lookup yields CDR1 SGHDT and CDR2 YYEEEE. V lost 4 bases, J lost 1 base, and 8 bases stayed unmatched. CDR3 length: 17 amino acids. DNA of the CDR3: TGTGCCAGCAGCCAGACCGGGGGGACTTCTGGGGCCAACGTCCTGACTTTC. Protein sequence: CASSQTGGTSGANVLTF.